Included here is one T cell receptor (beta chain) sequence, with context. This sample was taken from a study of control samples from healthy donors and cancer patients. Trimming shortened V by 4 bases and J by 6 bases, and 12 bases separated the two germline ends. CDR3 length equals 13 residues. CDR1 and CDR2 (germline): LGHDT, YNNKEL (reference sequence). Clones were read by immunoSEQ multiplex PCR, and TCRdb kept only the in-frame ones, dropping some. The sample lists some 90,000 clones, approximately 90% occurring once. This TCR was sampled from a woman aged 25 to 39 in good health. The material sequenced was blood. This sequence joins TRBV3-1 (or the pseudogene TRBV3-2) and TRBJ1-1, with D unresolved. The CDR3 region is CASSRVERAEAFF. Here the CDR3 DNA reads TGTGCCAGCAGCCGCGTCGAGAGAGCTGAAGCTTTCTTT.